Listed here are 29 T cell receptor beta chains from one sample, sequenced in a study of T cell repertoires in cytomegalovirus infection. MiXCR, applied by TCRdb to the reads, yields one record per CDR3 protein. The sample contains 630,000 or so distinct CDR3 sequences, roughly 24% of which appear only once. Sequenced material: CD8+ T cells from PBMCs. The receptors come from a human donor in good health (CMV status not recorded). Some clones in this sample may be carry-over from other donors' samples.

On this clonotype itself: One base away lies a much larger clone, so this may be a sequencing read error. V usage is TRBV11-3 and J usage is TRBJ2-3, with 9 bases matching TRBD1. The CDR3 consists of 15 residues. From germline, CDR1 is SGHNT and CDR2 YENEEA. CDR3 amino acids: CASSSPGQGRDMQYF. In DNA, the CDR3 is TGTGCCAGCAGTTCACCGGGACAGGGAAGAGATATGCAGTATTTT.

This chain uses TRBV14 with TRBJ2-5; D gene unclear. V was cut by 0 bases and J by 5 bases, with 7 bases left in between. Germline lookup yields CDR1 SGHDN and CDR2 FVKESK. CDR3 length equals 13 residues. CDR3 sequence: CASSQESGETQYF. CDR3 DNA sequence: TGTGCCAGCAGCCAAGAGTCCGGTGAGACCCAGTACTTC.

In its sample, this clonotype was seen a few times. The chain links TRBV6-8 to TRBJ1-1, with unresolved D. Germline V gene lookup returns CDR1 MNHGY and CDR2 SAAAGT. Trimming stripped 2 bases from V and 4 bases from J, with 11 bases between. The CDR3 sequence is 14 residues long. The CDR3 here is CASSYVPRGTEAFF. CDR3 bases: TGTGCCAGCAGTTACGTGCCCCGGGGCACTGAAGCTTTCTTT.

This chain uses TRBV6-6 with TRBJ2-7; D may be TRBD1 (6 bases). Germline CDR1 and CDR2: MNHNY and SVGAGI (reference sequence). This CDR3 spans 11 amino acids. V was cut by 8 bases and J by 2 bases, with 7 bases left in between. The CDR3 DNA reads as TGTGCCAGCCGGGACACCTACGAGCAGTACGTC. Its translation is CASRDTYEQYV.

This clonotype was counted between two and nine times. The V call is TRBV6-6, the J call TRBJ1-5; a weak D match, TRBD1 (6 bases). The CDR3 has 14 residues. V dropped 0 bases and J dropped 5 bases, with 8 bases sitting between them. Germline assignment: CDR1 MNHNY and CDR2 SVGAGI (reference sequence). CDR3 in DNA: TGTGCCAGCAGTTACTCGAGGGGGGATCAGCCCCAGCATTTT. Translated: CASSYSRGDQPQHF.

This clonotype was picked up a small number of times. The V gene is TRBV28, the J gene TRBJ1-6; possible D gene TRBD1, 5 bases. The CDR3 spans 15 residues. CDR1 and CDR2 (germline): MDHEN, SYDVKM. V was trimmed by 7 bases and J by 3 bases, leaving 13 bases between them. CDR3 sequence: CASNFRARYNSPLHF. For the CDR3, the DNA is TGTGCCAGCAACTTCAGGGCGCGCTATAATTCACCCCTCCACTTT.

This sequence joins TRBV5-1 and TRBJ2-7; TRBD1 matches at 9 bases. CDR1 and CDR2 from the germline V gene are SGHRS and YFSETQ. This CDR3 contains 14 residues. J lost 5 bases, V lost 7 bases, and 10 bases had no gene match. CDR3 sequence reads: CASSYGTGNDEQYF. Written as DNA, the CDR3 is TGCGCCAGCTCTTACGGGACAGGGAACGACGAGCAGTACTTC.

This clonotype was detected ten times or more. This chain links TRBV7-2 with TRBJ1-5; tentative D call: TRBD1 (5 bases). The CDR3 is made up of 13 amino acids. With 2 bases removed from V and 5 bases from J, the gap between germline ends came to 7 bases. From germline, CDR1 is SGHTA and CDR2 FQGNSA. DNA of the CDR3: TGTGCCAGCAGCTTATTGGGGGATCAGCCCCAGCATTTT. This codes for CASSLLGDQPQHF. Complete variable domain (other parts from reference TRBV7-2 and TRBJ1-5): GAGVSQSPSNKVTEKGKDVELRCDPISGHTALYWYRQSLGQGLEFLIYFQGNSAPDKSGLPSDRFSAERTGGSVSTLTIQRTQQEDSAVYLCASSLLGDQPQHFGDGTRLSIL.

Concerning this clonotype itself: This may stem from a read error, because a much larger clone lies one nucleotide away. V gene TRBV6-8 combines with J gene TRBJ2-3, with D possibly being TRBD2 (6 bases). Germline V CDR1 and CDR2: MNHGY, SAAAGT. CDR3 length: 15 residues. The CDR3 bases are TGTACCAGCAGTTACGGACTCGTGGGGGGAGATACGCAGTATTTT. Its translation: CTSSYGLVGGDTQYF.

As DNA, the CDR3 is TGTGCCAGCAGTGGATGGGTGGAAACGGCTGAAGCTTTCTTT. Protein: CASSGWVETAEAFF. The rearrangement joins TRBV25-1 to TRBJ1-1; unclear D gene. With 4 bases removed from V and 6 bases from J, the gap between germline ends came to 15 bases. In germline, CDR1 is MGHDK, CDR2 SYGVNS. CDR3 size: 14 residues.

The chain couples TRBV10-3 to TRBJ1-1; unclear D gene. The V end was cut by 10 bases, the J end by 1 base, with 16 bases between. Germline CDR1 reads ENHRY; CDR2 reads SYGVKD. CDR3 size: 14 residues. The CDR3 is CANRPAGGNTEAFF. Written as DNA, the CDR3 is TGTGCCAACAGACCGGCGGGTGGGAACACTGAAGCTTTCTTT.

This clonotype occurred many times. V usage is TRBV5-1 and J usage is TRBJ2-1, with 11 bases that match TRBD2. Germline CDR1 SGHRS, CDR2 YFSETQ. V lost 4 bases, J lost 4 bases, and 7 bases stayed unmatched. The CDR3 contains 16 residues. CDR3 in amino acids: CASSILAGGPYNEQFF. The CDR3 DNA follows: TGCGCCAGCAGCATTCTAGCGGGGGGTCCTTACAATGAGCAGTTCTTC. The variable domain in full, completed from reference TRBV5-1 and TRBJ2-1, reads KAGVTQTPRYLIKTRGQQVTLSCSPISGHRSVSWYQQTPGQGLQFLFEYFSETQRNKGNFPGRFSGRQFSNSRSEMNVSTLELGDSALYLCASSILAGGPYNEQFFGPGTRLTVL.

This clonotype was observed a few times. This rearrangement joins TRBV11-2 to TRBJ2-2; the D gene could be TRBD1 or TRBD2 (5 bases each). Per the germline V gene, CDR1 is SGHAT and CDR2 is FQNNGV. V lost 2 bases and J 13 bases, leaving 8 bases between the germline ends. The CDR3 spans 11 residues. The CDR3, as DNA: TGTGCCAGCAGCTTACCGGGACGGCTGTTTTTT. It codes for CASSLPGRLFF.

The chain uses TRBV7-9 and TRBJ1-1; the D is unclear. Germline V CDR1 and CDR2: SEHNR, FQNEAQ (reference sequence). This CDR3 contains 19 residues. The V end lost 5 bases, the J end lost 1 base, and 26 bases lay between the germline ends. CDR3 in DNA: TGTGCCAGCAGCCTTTCGTTGGGGTTTAAACAGCCCAAGAACACTGAAGCTTTCTTT. This translates into CASSLSLGFKQPKNTEAFF.

This chain connects TRBV6-2 or TRBV6-3 to TRBJ1-2, with D uncertain. CDR3 size: 15 residues. Trimming shortened V by 7 bases and J by 0 bases, and 15 bases separated the two germline ends. CDR1 is MNHEY, CDR2 SVGEGT, per germline. The CDR3 sequence is CASTPGLRANYGYTF. The CDR3 DNA follows: TGTGCCAGCACCCCTGGGCTCCGAGCTAACTATGGCTACACCTTC.

This clonotype was recorded at least ten times. This rearrangement joins TRBV6-1 to TRBJ2-7; 9 nucleotides match TRBD1. Unmatched junction bases numbered 9, after V lost 4 bases and J lost 2 bases. The germline V gene encodes CDR1 MNHNS and CDR2 SASEGT. CDR3 size: 16 residues. This CDR3 is CASSATGTGYAYEQYF. CDR3 nucleotide sequence: TGTGCCAGCAGTGCTACCGGGACAGGGTATGCCTACGAGCAGTACTTC.

The chain combines TRBV7-6 with TRBJ2-7, with 10 bases identical to TRBD1. In germline, CDR1 is SGHVS, CDR2 FNYEAQ. The CDR3 contains 15 residues. V lost 5 bases and J lost 5; bases outside the gene matches: 9. CDR3 sequence (DNA): TGTGCCAGCAGCCCAGACCGGGACAGGGGAAACGAGCAGTACTTC. It is translated as CASSPDRDRGNEQYF. The whole variable domain, filled in from reference TRBV7-6 and TRBJ2-7, reads GAGVSQSPRYKVTKRGQDVALRCDPISGHVSLYWYRQALGQGPEFLTYFNYEAQQDKSGLPNDRFSAERPEGSISTLTIQRTEQRDSAMYRCASSPDRDRGNEQYFGPGTRLTVT.

This clonotype was observed many times. The chain uses TRBV23-1 and TRBJ2-1; TRBD1 agrees at 9 bases. TRBV23-1 is given ORF status, its function remaining uncertain. The V gene end was trimmed by 6 bases and the J gene end by 7 bases; junction bases not matched to a gene: 10. CDR3 length: 15 residues. This chain's CDR3 is CASRRPGQGSNEQFF. Written as DNA, the CDR3 is TGCGCCAGCAGACGACCGGGACAGGGTTCGAATGAGCAGTTCTTC.

This clonotype was seen ten or more times. The chain joins TRBV6-5 to TRBJ2-1; 7 bases are a match to TRBD1. The CDR3 covers 17 residues. CDR1 and CDR2 from the germline V gene are MNHEY and SVGAGI. The trim removed 1 base at V and 2 bases at J, leaving 8 bases unmatched. CDR3 sequence (DNA): TGTGCCAGCAGTTACTTTCCTATAACAGGGGCCTACAATGAGCAGTTCTTC. Translation: CASSYFPITGAYNEQFF.

Concerning this clonotype: A much more abundant neighbour one base away suggests this may be a read error. The V and J genes are TRBV7-2 and TRBJ2-1; perhaps TRBD2 as D (6 bases). Germline V CDR1 and CDR2: SGHTA, FQGNSA. The CDR3 length is 15 residues. The CDR3, as DNA: TGTGTCAGCAGCTTAGGAGGTAGCGGTGGTACGGGGCAGTTCTTC. Protein: CVSSLGGSGGTGQFF. Variable domain in full (rest from reference TRBV7-2 and TRBJ2-1): GAGVSQSPSNKVTEKGKDVELRCDPISGHTALYWYRQSLGQGLEFLIYFQGNSAPDKSGLPSDRFSAERTGGSVSTLTIQRTQQEDSAVYLCVSSLGGSGGTGQFFGPGTRLTVL.

This clonotype was seen a few times. The chain has TRBV20-1 and TRBJ2-2; D ambiguous. This CDR3 comprises 13 residues. Germline V gene data show CDR1 as DFQATT and CDR2 as SNEGSKA (reference sequence). The CDR3 DNA reads as TGCAGCGCCCTTTATGGGAACACCGGGGAGCTGTTTTTT. Amino acids: CSALYGNTGELFF.

At least ten counts were recorded for this clonotype. The chain carries TRBV7-9 and TRBJ1-2; no firm D call. The CDR3 has 15 residues. Deletions cut 4 bases from V and 0 bases from J, with 12 bases between. Germline CDR1 reads SEHNR; CDR2 reads FQNEAQ (reference sequence). In DNA form, the CDR3 reads TGTGCCAGCAGCTATCTGACGGTTTCTAACTATGGCTACACCTTC. This codes for CASSYLTVSNYGYTF.

The chain employs TRBV7-9 and TRBJ2-1, with D unresolved. The CDR3 spans 12 residues. In germline, CDR1 is SEHNR, CDR2 FQNEAQ (reference sequence). The germline V and J ends were trimmed by 7 bases and 8 bases, with 12 bases remaining between them. The CDR3 DNA follows: TGTGCCAGCACCCTTAAGAGCTATGAGCAGTTCTTC. It is translated as CASTLKSYEQFF.

The CDR3 spells CASSYSIDTQYF. In DNA form, the CDR3 reads TGTGCCAGCAGTTACTCGATAGATACGCAGTATTTT. The gene calls are TRBV6-6 and TRBJ2-3; D is unclear. CDR1 is MNHNY, CDR2 SVGAGI, per germline (reference sequence). V was trimmed by 0 bases and J by 5 bases, leaving 3 bases between them. This CDR3 comprises 12 residues.

This clonotype was counted many times. V gene TRBV6-1 combines with J gene TRBJ1-2; 7 bases are shared with TRBD1. This CDR3 has 14 amino acids. Germline V gene data show CDR1 as MNHNS and CDR2 as SASEGT. J was trimmed by 5 bases and V by 5 bases; bases with no gene match: 8. CDR3 residues: CASSLQGERYGYTF. DNA for the CDR3: TGTGCCAGCAGTCTCCAGGGGGAGCGTTATGGCTACACCTTC.

This clonotype was counted many times. The CDR3 is CASALGLGKNIQYF. The CDR3, as DNA: TGTGCCAGCGCCCTGGGACTAGGTAAAAACATTCAGTACTTC. J is TRBJ2-4 and V is TRBV7-3, with TRBD2 matching 8 bases. The V gene's germline CDR1 is SGHTA and CDR2 FQGTGA. The trim removed 8 bases at V and 4 bases at J, leaving 7 bases unmatched. The CDR3 spans 14 residues.

As to this clonotype: A junction end diverges from the germline sequence, so it may reflect a read error. The V and J genes are TRBV7-7 and TRBJ2-7, with 8 bases fitting TRBD2. Germline lookup yields CDR1 SSHAT and CDR2 FNYEAQ (reference sequence). CDR3 length: 15 residues. This chain's CDR3 is CASSLESGGTYEQYF. Here the CDR3 DNA reads TGTGCTAGCAGCTTAGAATCGGGGGGGACCTACGAGCAGTACTTC.

This clonotype has ten or more counts. This chain uses TRBV7-6 with TRBJ1-3; TRBD1 might be the D (6 bases). There are 14 residues in the CDR3. Trimming removed 5 bases at V and 4 bases at J, with 12 bases between. The germline V gene encodes CDR1 SGHVS and CDR2 FNYEAQ. CDR3 DNA: TGTGCCAGCAGCAACAGGGCAGGCGGAAACACCATATATTTT. This codes for CASSNRAGGNTIYF.

The chain carries TRBV27 and TRBJ1-1; D might be TRBD1 (6 bases). V was cut by 6 bases and J by 5 bases, with 16 bases left in between. There are 14 residues in the CDR3. CDR1 and CDR2 (germline): MNHEY, SMNVEV (reference sequence). DNA for the CDR3: TGTGCCAGCAGCCAACTCGGGGGGCGGACTGAAGCTTTCTTT. This translates into CASSQLGGRTEAFF.